This T cell receptor (beta chain) was recovered during a study of T cell changes during pregnancy in multiple sclerosis. Method: immunoSEQ multiplex PCR; TCRdb's copy keeps in-frame clones and lacks some. This table has roughly 35,000 clones, about 92% appearing once. Deletions cut 9 bases from V and 5 bases from J, with 7 bases between. CDR1 is LNHDA, CDR2 SQIVND, per germline (reference sequence). This CDR3 contains 10 residues. V is TRBV19 and J is TRBJ2-5; no reliable D call. The TCR was taken from a female donor with multiple sclerosis, enrolled in a pregnancy study. The sequencing sample was made of PBMCs (not recorded whether the cells were cultured). CDR3 coding DNA: TGTGCCAGCCTCACGGAGACCCAGTACTTC. As protein: CASLTETQYF.